Listed below are T cell receptor beta chains from one sample, sequenced in a study of shared clonotypes between healthy human individuals. Sequencing was performed with immunoSEQ multiplex PCR; in TCRdb, only in-frame clones are kept and a portion is missing. This sample has roughly 2,000,000 clones, with just under 95% found just once. The sequenced material came from naive CD8+ T cells from PBMCs. These receptors all come from a man aged 18-30 years in good health. Some clones in this sample may be carry-over from other donors' samples. The CDR3 runs from the conserved cysteine through the conserved F or W. Fields, in order: J gene, clone size, V gene, D gene, CDR3 protein, CDR3 DNA. D genes are given only for firm matches. Size is stated for part of the rows, as once, few or many counts, or as a class when the clone is expanded.

TRBJ2-6 | . | TRBV4-1 | . | CASSQYRRGSGANVLTF | TGCGCCAGCAGCCAATATCGGAGGGGATCTGGGGCCAACGTCCTGACTTTC
TRBJ2-3 | . | TRBV7-8 | . | CASSFMTAGTDTQYF | TGTGCCAGCAGCTTTATGACCGCCGGGACAGATACGCAGTATTTT
TRBJ2-7 | . | TRBV7-8 | TRBD2 | CASSFGLAGVAGYEQYF | TGTGCCAGCAGCTTCGGACTAGCGGGAGTCGCTGGCTACGAGCAGTACTTC
TRBJ2-7 | . | TRBV4-3 | . | CASSQDRYYEQYF | TGCGCCAGCAGCCAAGATAGGTACTACGAGCAGTACTTC
TRBJ2-5 | . | TRBV28 | . | CASSLNPREAIEETQYF | TGTGCCAGCAGTTTAAACCCCAGGGAGGCGATCGAAGAGACCCAGTACTTC
TRBJ1-5 | . | TRBV7-9 | . | CASSPGHGRQPQHF | TGTGCCAGCAGCCCCGGACACGGAAGACAGCCCCAGCATTTT
TRBJ2-3 | . | TRBV9 | . | CASSVGGKLRTDTQYF | TGTGCCAGCAGCGTAGGAGGGAAGTTGAGGACAGATACGCAGTATTTT
TRBJ1-5 | . | TRBV6-1 | . | CASSEDRSPNQPQHF | TGTGCCAGCAGTGAAGACAGGTCCCCCAATCAGCCCCAGCATTTT
TRBJ2-1 | . | TRBV27 | . | CASSLYDEQFF | TGTGCCAGCAGTTTATATGATGAGCAGTTCTTC
TRBJ1-1 | . | TRBV15 | . | CATSRGIGPNTEAFF | TGTGCCACCAGCAGAGGGATCGGACCGAACACTGAAGCTTTCTTT
TRBJ2-2 | . | TRBV27 | . | CASTNTGELFF | TGTGCCAGCACCAACACCGGGGAGCTGTTTTTT
TRBJ1-2 | . | TRBV27 | . | CASRTVYGYTF | TGTGCCTCCCGGACAGTCTATGGCTACACCTTC
TRBJ2-1 | . | TRBV9 | TRBD2 | CASSVVSGRAEAVQFF | TGTGCCAGCAGCGTAGTTAGCGGGAGGGCCGAAGCCGTGCAGTTCTTC
TRBJ2-7 | . | TRBV15 | TRBD1 | CATSRARTGVGYEQYF | TGTGCCACCAGTAGAGCTCGTACAGGGGTAGGCTACGAGCAGTACTTC
TRBJ2-7 | once | TRBV2 | TRBD1 | CASSGGTGVVLYEQYF | TGTGCCAGCAGTGGGGGGACAGGGGTCGTATTATACGAGCAGTACTTC
TRBJ1-5 | . | TRBV28 | . | CASSLEQFNQPQHF | TGTGCCAGCAGTTTAGAACAGTTTAATCAGCCCCAGCATTTT
TRBJ1-3 | . | TRBV19 | . | CASSIAPGLHHSGNTIYF | TGTGCCAGTAGTATAGCCCCGGGACTCCACCACTCTGGAAACACCATATATTTT